These 14 T cell receptor beta chains originate from one sample sequenced in a study of blood T cell repertoires in COVID-19. Method: immunoSEQ multiplex PCR; TCRdb's copy keeps in-frame clones and lacks some. Of 180,000 or so clones listed, roughly nine tenths were seen once; the top ten hold roughly 7.3%. The source material was peripheral blood. All receptors come from a woman of 80 years or more in a cohort sampled during active or convalescent COVID-19.

This clone was observed a handful of times. CDR3 sequence reads: CASSLVRDRGFGGYTF. The CDR3 region has the DNA TGTGCCAGCAGCTTGGTCAGGGACAGGGGATTTGGCGGCTACACCTTC. The rearrangement uses TRBV5-6 and TRBJ1-2; 10 bases align to TRBD1. The CDR3 length is 16 residues. Germline V gene lookup returns CDR1 SGHDT and CDR2 YYEEEE. With 0 bases clipped from V and 8 bases from J, the junction kept 10 bases outside the gene matches. The full variable domain, rest sourced from reference TRBV5-6 and TRBJ1-2, is DAGVTQSPTHLIKTRGQQVTLRCSPKSGHDTVSWYQQALGQGPQFIFQYYEEEERQRGNFPDRFSGHQFPNYSSELNVNALLLGDSALYLCASSLVRDRGFGGYTFGSGTRLTVV.

V and J are TRBV24-1 and TRBJ2-3; 12 bases match TRBD2. The V segment lost 2 bases and the J segment 0 bases; nucleotides outside the gene matches: 2. This CDR3 region has 17 residues. Germline values: CDR1 KGHDR, CDR2 SFDVKD. This CDR3 reads CATSDSGLAGSTDTQYF. The CDR3 DNA is TGTGCCACCAGTGATTCAGGACTAGCGGGAAGCACAGATACGCAGTATTTT.

J is TRBJ2-2 and V is TRBV2, with TRBD1 identical over 7 bases. V dropped 7 bases and J dropped 7; count of bases not matched to a gene: 9. The CDR3 runs to 14 residues. Germline V gives CDR1 SNHLY, CDR2 FYNNEI. CDR3 sequence: CASKDRVMGGELFF. The CDR3, as DNA: TGTGCCAGCAAAGACAGGGTCATGGGCGGGGAGCTGTTTTTT. The full variable domain, rest sourced from reference TRBV2 and TRBJ2-2, is EPEVTQTPSHQVTQMGQEVILRCVPISNHLYFYWYRQILGQKVEFLVSFYNNEISEKSEIFDDQFSVERPDGSNFTLKIRSTKLEDSAMYFCASKDRVMGGELFFGEGSRLTVL.

The J gene is TRBJ2-1, the V gene TRBV7-7; possible D gene TRBD1, 5 bases. With 5 bases removed from V and 1 base from J, the gap between germline ends came to 6 bases. The length of the CDR3 is 13 residues. Germline assignment: CDR1 SSHAT and CDR2 FNYEAQ (reference sequence). CDR3 amino acids: CASSQGSYNEQFF. In DNA, the CDR3 is TGTGCCAGCAGCCAGGGTTCCTACAATGAGCAGTTCTTC.

This clone was detected a few times. The CDR3 DNA is TGTGCCAGCAGCTCAGGGACAGGGCGAGTTGATTCACCCCTCCACTTT. It codes for CASSSGTGRVDSPLHF. This chain joins TRBV5-6 and TRBJ1-6; 9 bases are a match to TRBD1. Germline lookup yields CDR1 SGHDT and CDR2 YYEEEE. Unmatched junction bases numbered 9, after V lost 3 bases and J lost 8 bases. There are 16 residues in the CDR3.

This chain links TRBV7-9 with TRBJ1-2, with TRBD1 matching 8 bases. Trimming cost V 11 bases and J 7 bases; bases outside gene matches: 9. CDR1 is SEHNR and CDR2 is FQNEAQ in the germline V gene (reference sequence). The CDR3 consists of 12 residues. In DNA, the CDR3 is TGTGCCGGCACAGACAGGGGCTTTGGCTACACCTTC. Encoded protein: CAGTDRGFGYTF. The whole variable domain, remainder taken from reference TRBV7-9 and TRBJ1-2, is DTGVSQNPRHKITKRGQNVTFRCDPISEHNRLYWYRQTLGQGPEFLTYFQNEAQLEKSRLLSDRFSAERPKGSFSTLEIQRTEQGDSAMYLCAGTDRGFGYTFGSGTRLTVV.

The chain carries TRBV11-2 and TRBJ2-1; D is possibly TRBD2 (5 bases). The CDR3 runs to 15 residues. CDR1 is SGHAT and CDR2 is FQNNGV in the germline V gene. V shed 0 bases and J shed 2 bases, with 8 bases lying between them. The DNA of the CDR3 is TGTGCCAGCAGCTTAGACGCCGGGACCTACAATGAGCAGTTCTTC. Amino acid sequence: CASSLDAGTYNEQFF.

The genes are TRBV11-2 and TRBJ2-3; no definite D call. The CDR3 has 13 amino acids. Trimming removed 4 bases from V and 3 bases from J, with 8 bases in between. Germline V gene sequence: CDR1 SGHAT, CDR2 FQNNGV. The CDR3 bases are TGTGCCAGCAGCTCTCTAGTAACAGATACGCAGTATTTT. Its translation is CASSSLVTDTQYF. The variable domain in full, completed from reference TRBV11-2 and TRBJ2-3, reads EAGVAQSPRYKIIEKRQSVAFWCNPISGHATLYWYQQILGQGPKLLIQFQNNGVVDDSQLPKDRFSAERLKGVDSTLKIQPAKLEDSAVYLCASSSLVTDTQYFGPGTRLTVL.

This clone was observed a few times. The gene calls are TRBV7-6 and TRBJ2-1; the match to TRBD2 covers 10 bases. The CDR3 extends over 15 amino acids. The V and J ends lost 4 bases and 9 bases, in that order; junction bases with no gene match: 9. Germline assignment: CDR1 SGHVS and CDR2 FNYEAQ. The CDR3: CASSSLSGGATEQFF. The CDR3 DNA is TGTGCCAGCAGCTCCCTCAGCGGGGGGGCCACTGAGCAGTTCTTC.

This CDR3 reads CASTSGTSGNQPQHF. The CDR3 bases are TGTGCCAGCACCTCCGGGACAAGCGGCAATCAGCCCCAGCATTTT. The chain carries TRBV7-8 and TRBJ1-5; D may be TRBD1 (6 bases). Per germline, CDR1 SGHVS and CDR2 FQNEAQ. This CDR3 region has 15 residues. Trimming removed 7 bases at V and 2 bases at J, with 15 bases between.

This clone was observed once. This sequence joins TRBV11-3 and TRBJ2-2; TRBD1 matches at 8 bases. This CDR3 is built from 14 residues. The germline gives CDR1 SGHNT, CDR2 YENEEA. V was clipped by 5 bases and J by 7 bases; unmatched bases: 6. CDR3: CASSTTGEDGELFF. DNA of the CDR3: TGTGCCAGCAGCACGACAGGGGAAGACGGGGAGCTGTTTTTT.

This sequence joins TRBV11-2 and TRBJ1-5; no reliable D call. The ends were cut back, 4 bases at V and 3 bases at J, with 13 bases in the middle. Per germline, CDR1 SGHAT and CDR2 FQNNGV. The length of the CDR3 is 15 residues. This chain's CDR3 is CASSSGGTVNQPQHF. DNA for the CDR3: TGTGCCAGCAGCTCAGGTGGCACCGTCAATCAGCCCCAGCATTTT.

The chain is built from TRBV27 and TRBJ1-2; TRBD1 aligns across 10 bases. The V and J ends lost 7 bases and 7 bases, in that order; junction bases with no gene match: 18. CDR3 size: 17 residues. Germline loops: CDR1 MNHEY, CDR2 SMNVEV (reference sequence). The CDR3 nucleotides read TGTGCCAGCACCCCGACAGGGGGCCGTACCCTCATAGGTGGCTACACCTTC. Its protein is CASTPTGGRTLIGGYTF.

The genes are TRBV27 and TRBJ2-7, with 10 bases fitting TRBD1. This CDR3 comprises 13 residues. Germline-derived CDR1 and CDR2 are MNHEY and SMNVEV (reference sequence). With V trimmed by 5 bases and J by 6 bases, 4 bases remained unmatched. This CDR3 is CASSIRTGGEQYF. The CDR3 DNA reads TGTGCCAGCAGTATACGGACAGGGGGCGAGCAGTACTTC.